This entry features one T cell receptor (beta chain) sequence. The antigen remains unidentified. This sample stems from a study of T cell responses to AZD1222 COVID-19 vaccine. TCRdb's copy holds only in-frame clones and misses some; the assay was immunoSEQ multiplex PCR. The data contain approximately 120,000 clones, around 89% of them singletons. Overall study findings and caveats: Clonal diversity was possibly underestimated, and the donors were mostly white British, with more females. Repertoires were obtained solely post-peak T cell response. Nearly half of spike-specific TCRs reportedly go after variant regions that carry no mutations.

Trimming pared 5 bases from V and 0 bases from J, leaving 15 bases between. The germline gives CDR1 SGHTA, CDR2 FQGNSA. The CDR3 has 16 residues. The TCR sequence derives from an adult in good health. The sequencing used peripheral blood, collected on day 0 of AZD1222 vaccination. The chain employs TRBV7-2 and TRBJ2-3; tentatively, D is TRBD1 (6 bases). CDR3 bases: TGTGCCAGCAGCGAGGGGGTGATCGCTAGCACAGATACGCAGTATTTT. Its protein product is CASSEGVIASTDTQYF.